This entry features one T cell receptor beta chain sequence. Its antigen target is currently unknown. Base quality data are lacking; no much larger clone is found one base away. The CDR3 numbers 14 residues from cysteine through phenylalanine. The sequence is cut down to CDR3 DNA, 42 bases in frame from base 1. The trim is 1 base for V and 3 bases for J, with a gap of 7 bases between the germline ends. Looking up the germline V gene yields CDR1 SGHVS and CDR2 FNYEAQ. TCRdb records Illumina HiSeq 2500 as the sequencer. Quantitative 5'-RACE with molecular barcodes was used to prepare TCR beta libraries. Per the authors' processing: A new computational method, built on a probabilistic model of VDJ rearrangement, was used to identify disease-linked TCR variants. TCRdb redid the processing of the public reads, applying fastp at Q25 and MiXCR, and retained in-frame beta chains. Every CDR3 protein is listed once, alongside the most common genes and DNA of its rows. It is TCRdb's table, rather than the study itself, that gives the V and J calls and clone size. This sample gives about 330,000 distinct CDR3 sequences in total; less than 10% of them show up just once. The leading ten clones occupy less than 15% of the sample.

These data belong to a study of CD8 T cells in ankylosing spondylitis (dated 2017 in TCRdb). Concerning the study at large: The study profiled T cell receptor beta repertoires in healthy donors and ankylosing spondylitis patients to find disease-linked TCR variants. The full study cohort was made up of about 24 ankylosing spondylitis patients and around 100 healthy donors. Peripheral blood samples were taken, and synovial fluid was additionally collected from ankylosing spondylitis patients.

The paper's findings and limits, for the study overall: The disease-linked clones were reported to be significantly enriched in matched synovial fluid samples from ankylosing spondylitis patients. Some motif variants were previously reported in synovial fluid and blood of reactive arthritis patients, suggesting common disease-initiation mechanisms. A CD8+ phenotype was shown by the disease-linked clones, which were found at relatively low frequencies in peripheral blood. Blood from ankylosing spondylitis patients appeared to be characterized by a TCR beta motif composed of about 8 highly homologous amino acid variants.

The receptor was derived from a male donor with ankylosing spondylitis. The V gene is TRBV7-6 and the J gene is TRBJ1-5; no D segment can be confidently identified. Sequenced input: blood, either unsorted or a sorted T cell fraction (not recorded which). CDR3 sequence: CASSLEADNQPQHF. The sequence in DNA is TGTGCCAGCAGCTTAGAGGCAGACAATCAGCCCCAGCATTTT.